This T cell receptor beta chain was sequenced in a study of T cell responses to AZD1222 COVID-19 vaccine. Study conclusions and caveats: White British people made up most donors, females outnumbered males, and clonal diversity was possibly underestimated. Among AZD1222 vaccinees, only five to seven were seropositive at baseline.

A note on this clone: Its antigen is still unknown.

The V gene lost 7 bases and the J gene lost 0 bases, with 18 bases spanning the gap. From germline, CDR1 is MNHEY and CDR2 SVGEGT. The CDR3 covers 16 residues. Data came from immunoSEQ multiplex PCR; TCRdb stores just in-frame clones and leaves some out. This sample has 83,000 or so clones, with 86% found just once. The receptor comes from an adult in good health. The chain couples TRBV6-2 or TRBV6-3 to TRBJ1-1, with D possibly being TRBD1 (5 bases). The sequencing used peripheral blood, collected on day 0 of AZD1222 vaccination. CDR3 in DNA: TGTGCCAGCACCCCCCCCAGGGTAATTATGAACACTGAAGCTTTCTTT. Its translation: CASTPPRVIMNTEAFF.